A single sample is the source of the 24 T cell receptor beta chains below, sequenced in a study of blood T cell repertoires in COVID-19 (dated by TCRdb to 2020 to 2022). The library was obtained by the immunoSEQ multiplex PCR assay. Held by TCRdb, this immuneACCESS table contains in-frame sequences only and omits some clones. Under half of the omission traces to an unresolved V gene where checked; the cause of the rest is unknown. The sample yields 400,000 to 450,000 clones; around 89% were counted once. In total, the top ten clones hold approximately 12% of the sample. The source material was peripheral blood. These TCRs come from a woman aged 45 to 65 with COVID-19, enrolled during active disease.

This chain connects TRBV7-9 to TRBJ2-7, with D maybe TRBD1 (6 bases). The CDR3 consists of 13 residues. V dropped 9 bases and J dropped 3 bases, with 15 bases sitting between them. Looked up from germline, CDR1 is SEHNR and CDR2 is FQNEAQ (reference sequence). The CDR3 here is CASEQGLDYEQYF. CDR3 DNA sequence: TGTGCCAGTGAGCAGGGGTTAGACTACGAGCAGTACTTC. Looking up the rest from reference TRBV7-9 and TRBJ2-7 gives the full variable domain: DTGVSQNPRHKITKRGQNVTFRCDPISEHNRLYWYRQTLGQGPEFLTYFQNEAQLEKSRLLSDRFSAERPKGSFSTLEIQRTEQGDSAMYLCASEQGLDYEQYFGPGTRLTVT.

CDR3 bases: TGTGCCAGCAGACGGGGGACAGGGAACTATGGCTACACCTTC. Translation gives CASRRGTGNYGYTF. The chain recombines TRBV5-4 with TRBJ1-2; 9 bases are shared with TRBD1. V trimming: 5 bases; J trimming: 2 bases; junction bases outside the gene matches: 4. Germline CDR1 reads SGHNT; CDR2 reads YYREEE (reference sequence). The length of the CDR3 is 14 residues.

V is TRBV27 and J is TRBJ2-3, with D possibly matching TRBD2 (7 bases). V lost 6 bases to trimming and J lost 3 bases, with 16 bases between them. Germline values: CDR1 MNHEY, CDR2 SMNVEV (reference sequence). CDR3 length: 15 residues. The CDR3 loop reads CASRRGGVLTDTQYF. The DNA for the CDR3 is TGTGCCAGCAGGAGGGGGGGGGTGTTGACAGATACGCAGTATTTT.

The chain couples TRBV5-8 to TRBJ1-2, with TRBD1 matching over 7 bases. Germline V gives CDR1 SGHTS, CDR2 YDEGEE. This CDR3 is 13 amino acids long. V lost 2 bases and J lost 5; bases outside the gene matches: 3. CDR3 coding DNA: TGTGCCAGCAGCTTACAGGGGATTTATGGCTACACCTTC. It codes for CASSLQGIYGYTF.

The chain recombines TRBV2 with TRBJ1-5; D is ambiguous. The CDR3 is 12 amino acids. In germline, CDR1 is SNHLY, CDR2 FYNNEI. Trimming removed 7 bases at V and 6 bases at J, with 10 bases between. The CDR3 DNA follows: TGTGCCAGCACCAGGATCGGTCAGCCCCAGCATTTT. Protein sequence: CASTRIGQPQHF.

The chain links TRBV6-5 to TRBJ2-2, with 10 positions matching TRBD1. Trimming at V came to 6 bases and at J to 5 bases, leaving 6 bases not matched to a gene. Germline CDR1 reads MNHEY; CDR2 reads SVGAGI. There are 15 residues in the CDR3. CDR3 DNA sequence: TGTGCCAGCAGACCCGGGACAGGGGAGACCGGGGAGCTGTTTTTT. It yields the protein CASRPGTGETGELFF.

J is TRBJ1-1 and V is TRBV3-1 (or the pseudogene TRBV3-2); weak D call: TRBD1 (5 bases). Germline-derived CDR1 and CDR2 are LGHDT and YNNKEL (reference sequence). The CDR3 is 16 residues long. The germline V and J ends were trimmed by 4 bases and 3 bases, with 18 bases remaining between them. In nucleotides, the CDR3 is TGTGCCAGCAGCCCCTGGGAAGGGGCCGAGGACACTGAAGCTTTCTTT. Its protein is CASSPWEGAEDTEAFF.

The chain is built from TRBV7-6 and TRBJ2-1; 8 bases map to TRBD2. The ends lost 5 bases at V and 2 bases at J; junction bases unmatched: 8. Germline V CDR1 and CDR2: SGHVS, FNYEAQ. The CDR3 is made up of 16 amino acids. The CDR3 region is CASSASRGGTYNEQFF. The CDR3 nucleotides are TGTGCCAGCAGCGCCTCACGGGGGGGAACCTACAATGAGCAGTTCTTC.

The table lists this clone with a few counts. The genes are TRBV5-1 and TRBJ2-7, with D possibly matching TRBD1 (6 bases). Germline assignment: CDR1 SGHRS and CDR2 YFSETQ. The CDR3 runs 14 residues. The germline V and J ends were trimmed by 4 bases and 3 bases, with 14 bases remaining between them. CDR3 in amino acids: CASSPGHSFYEQYF. DNA of the CDR3: TGCGCCAGCAGCCCGGGACACTCCTTCTACGAGCAGTACTTC.

This clone occurred a few times. The chain carries TRBV7-9 and TRBJ1-5; D gene uncertain. V lost 5 bases, J lost 4 bases, and 9 bases lay in between. The CDR3 extends over 13 amino acids. The germline V gene encodes CDR1 SEHNR and CDR2 FQNEAQ (reference sequence). CDR3: CASSLEFNQPQHF. The CDR3, as DNA: TGTGCCAGCAGCCTCGAGTTTAATCAGCCCCAGCATTTT. Using reference TRBV7-9 and TRBJ1-5 for the parts outside the CDR3, the full variable domain is DTGVSQNPRHKITKRGQNVTFRCDPISEHNRLYWYRQTLGQGPEFLTYFQNEAQLEKSRLLSDRFSAERPKGSFSTLEIQRTEQGDSAMYLCASSLEFNQPQHFGDGTRLSIL.

This clone was seen once. V and J are TRBV30 and TRBJ1-1, with 7 nucleotides matching TRBD1. The CDR3 loop spans 15 amino acids. The V and J ends lost 0 bases and 1 base, in that order; junction bases with no gene match: 5. The germline V gene has CDR1 GTSNPN and CDR2 SVGIG (reference sequence). The CDR3 coding sequence is TGTGCCTGGAGTGTACCGAACAGGGGGAACACTGAAGCTTTCTTT. Translating it yields CAWSVPNRGNTEAFF.

V is TRBV5-4 and J is TRBJ2-3; 9 bases are a match to TRBD2. CDR1 SGHNT and CDR2 YYREEE come from the germline V gene (reference sequence). The CDR3 runs to 14 residues. J lost 6 bases, V lost 4 bases, and 6 bases had no gene match. CDR3 coding DNA: TGTGCCAGCAGCGGGGGACTAGCAGGCGATACGCAGTATTTT. As protein: CASSGGLAGDTQYF.

CDR3 in DNA: TGCGCCAGCAGCCTAACGCTCGGGATTGGGTCCTACGAGCAGTACTTC. This gives the protein CASSLTLGIGSYEQYF. This chain joins TRBV5-1 and TRBJ2-7; tentatively, D is TRBD2 (5 bases). The V end was cut by 4 bases, the J end by 1 base, with 18 bases between. CDR1 is SGHRS, CDR2 YFSETQ, per germline. There are 16 residues in the CDR3.

CDR3 sequence: CASSYRGPNYGYTF. DNA of the CDR3: TGTGCCAGCAGTTACAGGGGGCCTAACTATGGCTACACCTTC. The chain carries TRBV5-4 and TRBJ1-2; 9 nucleotides line up with TRBD1. The CDR3 length is 14 residues. Trimming at V came to 5 bases and at J to 0 bases, leaving 2 bases not matched to a gene. Germline CDR1 and CDR2: SGHNT and YYREEE (reference sequence).

V and J are TRBV7-9 and TRBJ1-1; D unresolved. V shed 5 bases and J shed 3 bases, with 10 bases lying between them. Per germline, CDR1 SEHNR and CDR2 FQNEAQ (reference sequence). CDR3 length: 13 residues. The CDR3 protein is CASSALLYTEAFF. For the CDR3, the DNA is TGTGCCAGCAGCGCACTCTTGTACACTGAAGCTTTCTTT. Full variable domain (outside the CDR3, taken from reference TRBV7-9 and TRBJ1-1): DTGVSQNPRHKITKRGQNVTFRCDPISEHNRLYWYRQTLGQGPEFLTYFQNEAQLEKSRLLSDRFSAERPKGSFSTLEIQRTEQGDSAMYLCASSALLYTEAFFGQGTRLTVV.

This chain links TRBV28 with TRBJ2-5, with unresolved D. This CDR3 spans 14 amino acids. V was cut by 5 bases and J by 0 bases, with 10 bases left in between. CDR1 MDHEN and CDR2 SYDVKM come from the germline V gene. The CDR3 region is CASSTPQYQETQYF. In nucleotides, the CDR3 is TGTGCCAGCAGTACCCCTCAGTACCAAGAGACCCAGTACTTC.

The chain links TRBV7-3 to TRBJ2-3; D gene uncertain. This CDR3 is 13 amino acids long. V lost 2 bases and J 5 bases, leaving 8 bases between the germline ends. Germline V gives CDR1 SGHTA, CDR2 FQGTGA. CDR3 nucleotides: TGTGCCAGCAGCTTAGTCAGTGGAGATACGCAGTATTTT. This gives the protein CASSLVSGDTQYF.

This clone was seen a few times. Other DNA sequences from this sample encode an identical CDR3 as well. The chain combines TRBV6-5 with TRBJ1-1; D unresolved. V lost 0 bases and J 4 bases, leaving 6 bases between the germline ends. CDR1 MNHEY and CDR2 SVGAGI come from the germline V gene. The CDR3 covers 13 residues. The CDR3 region is CASSYSAGTEAFF. Here the CDR3 DNA reads TGTGCCAGCAGTTACTCGGCGGGCACTGAAGCTTTCTTT.

This sequence joins TRBV24-1 and TRBJ2-3; maybe TRBD1 (9 bases). Trimming removed 4 bases from V and 1 base from J, with 23 bases in between. The CDR3 spans 19 residues. CDR1 is KGHDR, CDR2 SFDVKD, per germline. The CDR3 nucleotides are TGTGCCACCAGTGACCCAACAGGGGGCAAAGCGGGGGGCACAGATACGCAGTATTTT. Translated, it gives CATSDPTGGKAGGTDTQYF.

The chain combines TRBV5-1 with TRBJ2-2, with 12 bases lining up with TRBD1. CDR3 length: 17 residues. Losses at the gene ends were 3 bases for V and 5 bases for J; bases not matched to a gene: 8. Looked up from germline, CDR1 is SGHRS and CDR2 is YFSETQ. CDR3 bases: TGCGCCAGCAGCTCCGGGACAGGGGGCAGAGGAACCGGGGAGCTGTTTTTT. Protein: CASSSGTGGRGTGELFF.

The V gene is TRBV6-5, the J gene TRBJ2-2; D possibly corresponds to TRBD1 (5 bases). CDR1 is MNHEY and CDR2 is SVGAGI in the germline V gene. The CDR3 consists of 14 residues. V was trimmed by 8 bases and J by 1 base, leaving 11 bases between them. In DNA, the CDR3 is TGTGCCAGCTCTTGGGGCCGGAACACCGGGGAGCTGTTTTTT. Its protein is CASSWGRNTGELFF.

The J gene is TRBJ1-1, the V gene TRBV14; 10 nucleotides agree with TRBD1. The CDR3 spans 15 residues. J gave up 3 bases and V 6 bases, and 7 bases lay outside the gene matches. Germline V lookup: CDR1 SGHDN, CDR2 FVKESK. The CDR3 sequence is CASRGQGRSDTEAFF. The DNA of the CDR3 is TGTGCCAGCAGGGGACAGGGGCGTTCGGACACTGAAGCTTTCTTT.

This clone was observed a handful of times. CDR3 protein: CATSLAGGPDTQYF. Here the CDR3 DNA reads TGTGCCACCAGTCTAGCGGGGGGGCCAGATACGCAGTATTTT. The chain is built from TRBV24-1 and TRBJ2-3; TRBD2 aligns across 12 bases. The germline CDR1 and CDR2 sequences are KGHDR and SFDVKD. The CDR3 contains 14 residues. J was trimmed by 4 bases and V by 6 bases; bases with no gene match: 1.

The chain couples TRBV27 to TRBJ2-6, with D possibly being TRBD2 (5 bases). CDR1 and CDR2 from the germline V gene are MNHEY and SMNVEV (reference sequence). This CDR3 has 16 amino acids. The V gene lost 8 bases and the J gene lost 2 bases, with 16 bases spanning the gap. In DNA form, the CDR3 reads TGTGCCAGCGCGCCCGAGGGCGATCCTGGGGCCAACGTCCTGACTTTC. Protein product: CASAPEGDPGANVLTF.